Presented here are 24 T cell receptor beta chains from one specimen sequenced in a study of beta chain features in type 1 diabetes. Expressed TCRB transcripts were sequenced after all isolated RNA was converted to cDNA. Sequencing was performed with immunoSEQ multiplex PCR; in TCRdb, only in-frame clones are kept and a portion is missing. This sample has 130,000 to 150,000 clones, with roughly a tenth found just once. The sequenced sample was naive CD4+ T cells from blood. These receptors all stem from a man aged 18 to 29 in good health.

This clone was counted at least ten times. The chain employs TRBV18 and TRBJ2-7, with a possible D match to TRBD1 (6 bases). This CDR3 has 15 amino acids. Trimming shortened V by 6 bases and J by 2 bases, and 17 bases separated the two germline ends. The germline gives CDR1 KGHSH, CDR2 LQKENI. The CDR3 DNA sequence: TGTGCCAGCTCCCCCTCGGCAGGGGCCCCCTACGAGCAGTACTTC. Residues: CASSPSAGAPYEQYF.

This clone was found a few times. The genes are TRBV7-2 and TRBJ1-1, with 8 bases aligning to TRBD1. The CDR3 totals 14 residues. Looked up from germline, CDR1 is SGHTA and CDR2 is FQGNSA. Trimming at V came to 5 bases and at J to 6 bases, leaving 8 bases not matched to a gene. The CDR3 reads CASSASTGVSEAFF. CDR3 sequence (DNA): TGTGCCAGCAGCGCCTCGACAGGGGTCTCTGAAGCTTTCTTT.

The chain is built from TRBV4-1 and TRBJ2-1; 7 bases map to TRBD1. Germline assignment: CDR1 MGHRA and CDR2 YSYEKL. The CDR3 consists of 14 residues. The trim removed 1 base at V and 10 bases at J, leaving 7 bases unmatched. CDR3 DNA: TGCGCCAGCAGCCAAGTTCCAGAGGGACAGGAGCAGTTCTTC. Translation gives CASSQVPEGQEQFF.

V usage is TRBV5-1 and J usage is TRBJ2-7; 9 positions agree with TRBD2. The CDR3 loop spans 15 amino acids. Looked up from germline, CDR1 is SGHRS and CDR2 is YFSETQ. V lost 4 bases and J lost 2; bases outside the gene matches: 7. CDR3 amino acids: CASSPLSGGTYEQYF. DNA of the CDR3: TGCGCCAGCAGCCCTCTTAGCGGGGGAACCTACGAGCAGTACTTC.

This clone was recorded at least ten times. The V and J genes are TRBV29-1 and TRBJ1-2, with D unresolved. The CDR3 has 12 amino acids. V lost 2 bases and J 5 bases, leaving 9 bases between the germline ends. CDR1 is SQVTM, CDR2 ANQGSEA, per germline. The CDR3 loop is CSVEHPRYGYTF. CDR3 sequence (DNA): TGCAGCGTTGAACACCCCCGGTATGGCTACACCTTC.

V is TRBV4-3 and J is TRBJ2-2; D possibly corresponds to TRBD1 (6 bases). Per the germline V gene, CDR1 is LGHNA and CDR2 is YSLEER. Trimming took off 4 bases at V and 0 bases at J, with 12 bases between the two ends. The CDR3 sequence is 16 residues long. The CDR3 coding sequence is TGCGCCAGCAGCCGAGGGACACCCGCGAACACCGGGGAGCTGTTTTTT. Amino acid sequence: CASSRGTPANTGELFF.

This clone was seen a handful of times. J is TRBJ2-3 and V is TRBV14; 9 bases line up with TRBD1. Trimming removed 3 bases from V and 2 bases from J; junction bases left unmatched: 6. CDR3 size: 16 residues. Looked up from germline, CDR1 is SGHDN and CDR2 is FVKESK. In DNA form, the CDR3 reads TGTGCCAGCAGCCAGTTAACAGGGGGCATCACAGATACGCAGTATTTT. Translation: CASSQLTGGITDTQYF.

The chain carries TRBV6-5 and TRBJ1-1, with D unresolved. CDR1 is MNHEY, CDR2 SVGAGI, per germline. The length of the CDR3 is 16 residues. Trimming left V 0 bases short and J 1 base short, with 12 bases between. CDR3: CASSYSLGSGNTEAFF. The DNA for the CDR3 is TGTGCCAGCAGTTACTCGTTGGGGAGCGGGAACACTGAAGCTTTCTTT.

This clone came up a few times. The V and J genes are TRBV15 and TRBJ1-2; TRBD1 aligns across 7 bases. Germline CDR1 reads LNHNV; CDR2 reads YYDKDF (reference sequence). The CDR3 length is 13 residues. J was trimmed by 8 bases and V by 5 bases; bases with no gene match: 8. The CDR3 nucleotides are TGTGCCACCAGCGGACAGGACTCTATCGGCTACACCTTC. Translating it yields CATSGQDSIGYTF.

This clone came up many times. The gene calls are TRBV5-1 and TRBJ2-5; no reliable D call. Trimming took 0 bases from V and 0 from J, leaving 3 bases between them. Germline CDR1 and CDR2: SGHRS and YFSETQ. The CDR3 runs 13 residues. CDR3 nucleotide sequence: TGCGCCAGCAGCTTGGACAACCAAGAGACCCAGTACTTC. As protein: CASSLDNQETQYF. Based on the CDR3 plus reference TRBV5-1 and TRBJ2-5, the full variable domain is KAGVTQTPRYLIKTRGQQVTLSCSPISGHRSVSWYQQTPGQGLQFLFEYFSETQRNKGNFPGRFSGRQFSNSRSEMNVSTLELGDSALYLCASSLDNQETQYFGPGTRLLVL.

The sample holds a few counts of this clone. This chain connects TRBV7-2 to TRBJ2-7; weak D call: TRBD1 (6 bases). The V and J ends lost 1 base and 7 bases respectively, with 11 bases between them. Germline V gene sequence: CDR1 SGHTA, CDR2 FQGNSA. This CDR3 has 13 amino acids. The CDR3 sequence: CASSLGGRREQYF. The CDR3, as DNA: TGTGCCAGCAGCTTAGGGGGGCGGCGGGAGCAGTACTTC. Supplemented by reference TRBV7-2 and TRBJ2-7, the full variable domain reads GAGVSQSPSNKVTEKGKDVELRCDPISGHTALYWYRQSLGQGLEFLIYFQGNSAPDKSGLPSDRFSAERTGGSVSTLTIQRTQQEDSAVYLCASSLGGRREQYFGPGTRLTVT.

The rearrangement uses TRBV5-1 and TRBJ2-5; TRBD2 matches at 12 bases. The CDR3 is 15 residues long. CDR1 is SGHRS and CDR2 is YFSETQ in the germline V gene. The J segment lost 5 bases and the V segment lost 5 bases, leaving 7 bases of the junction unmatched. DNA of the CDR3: TGCGCCAGCAGGCGACGGACTAGCGGGGAGGAGACCCAGTACTTC. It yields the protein CASRRRTSGEETQYF.

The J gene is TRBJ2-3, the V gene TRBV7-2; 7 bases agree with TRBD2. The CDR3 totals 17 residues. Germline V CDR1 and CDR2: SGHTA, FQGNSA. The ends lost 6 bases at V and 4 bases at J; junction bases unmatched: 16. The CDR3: CASSPRVGLGVSDTQYF. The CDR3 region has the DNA TGTGCCAGCAGTCCGAGGGTAGGACTAGGGGTTTCAGATACGCAGTATTTT.

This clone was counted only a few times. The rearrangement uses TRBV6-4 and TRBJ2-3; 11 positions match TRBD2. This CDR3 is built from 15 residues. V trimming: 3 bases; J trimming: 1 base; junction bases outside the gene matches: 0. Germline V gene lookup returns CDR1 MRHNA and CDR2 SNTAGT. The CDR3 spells CASSETSGGTDTQYF. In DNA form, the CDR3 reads TGTGCCAGCAGTGAGACTAGCGGGGGCACAGATACGCAGTATTTT.

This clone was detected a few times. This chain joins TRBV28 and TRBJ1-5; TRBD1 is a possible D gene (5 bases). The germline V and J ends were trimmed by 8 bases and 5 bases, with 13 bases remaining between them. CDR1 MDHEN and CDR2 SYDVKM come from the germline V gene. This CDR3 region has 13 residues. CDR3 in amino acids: CASGGGRDQPQHF. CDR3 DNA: TGTGCCAGCGGCGGTGGCAGGGATCAGCCCCAGCATTTT.

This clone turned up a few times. The CDR3 sequence: CASTISGVVRETQYF. The CDR3 nucleotides read TGCGCCAGCACCATATCGGGTGTGGTCCGGGAGACCCAGTACTTC. The chain recombines TRBV5-1 with TRBJ2-5, with no clear D. The CDR3 covers 15 residues. V was shortened by 6 bases and J by 5 bases, with 20 bases between the two germline ends. From germline, CDR1 is SGHRS and CDR2 YFSETQ.

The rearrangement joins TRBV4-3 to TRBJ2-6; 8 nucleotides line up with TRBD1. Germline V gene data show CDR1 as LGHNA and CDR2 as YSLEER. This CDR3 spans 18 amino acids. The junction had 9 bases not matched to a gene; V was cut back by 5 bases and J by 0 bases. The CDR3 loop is CASSNPGTGNSGANVLTF. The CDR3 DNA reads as TGCGCCAGCAGCAACCCCGGGACAGGAAACTCTGGGGCCAACGTCCTGACTTTC.

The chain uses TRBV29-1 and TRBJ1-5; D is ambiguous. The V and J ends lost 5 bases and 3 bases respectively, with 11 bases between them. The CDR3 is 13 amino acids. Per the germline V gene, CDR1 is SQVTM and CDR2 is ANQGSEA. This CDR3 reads CSVKATFNQPQHF. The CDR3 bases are TGCAGCGTTAAGGCGACTTTCAATCAGCCCCAGCATTTT.

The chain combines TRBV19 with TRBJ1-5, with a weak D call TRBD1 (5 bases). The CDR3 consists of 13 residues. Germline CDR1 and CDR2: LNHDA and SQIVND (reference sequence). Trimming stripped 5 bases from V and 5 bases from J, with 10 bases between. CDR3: CASSLQVDQPQHF. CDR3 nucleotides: TGTGCCAGTAGTTTACAGGTAGATCAGCCCCAGCATTTT.

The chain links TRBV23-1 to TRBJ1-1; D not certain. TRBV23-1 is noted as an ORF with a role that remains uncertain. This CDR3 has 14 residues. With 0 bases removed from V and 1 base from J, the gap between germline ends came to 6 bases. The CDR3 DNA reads TGCGCCAGCAGTCAATCCAACACGAACACTGAAGCTTTCTTT. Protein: CASSQSNTNTEAFF.

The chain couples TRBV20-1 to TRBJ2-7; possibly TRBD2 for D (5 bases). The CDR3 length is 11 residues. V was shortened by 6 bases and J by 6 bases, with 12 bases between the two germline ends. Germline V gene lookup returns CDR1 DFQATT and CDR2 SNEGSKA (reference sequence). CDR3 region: CSAPTSGEQYF. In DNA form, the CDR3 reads TGCAGTGCGCCCACTAGTGGCGAGCAGTACTTC.

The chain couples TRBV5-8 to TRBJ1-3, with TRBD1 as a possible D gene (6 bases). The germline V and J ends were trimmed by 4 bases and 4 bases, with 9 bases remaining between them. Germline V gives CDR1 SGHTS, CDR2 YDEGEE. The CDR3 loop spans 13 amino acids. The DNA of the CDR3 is TGTGCCAGCAGCCGTGGACAGGGAAACACCATATATTTT. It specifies CASSRGQGNTIYF.

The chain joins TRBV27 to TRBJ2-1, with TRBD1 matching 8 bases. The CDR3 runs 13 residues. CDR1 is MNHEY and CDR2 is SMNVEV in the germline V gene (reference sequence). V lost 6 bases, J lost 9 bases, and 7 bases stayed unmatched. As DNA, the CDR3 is TGTGCCAGCAGCCCGGACAGGGTGACTGAGCAGTTCTTC. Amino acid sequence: CASSPDRVTEQFF.

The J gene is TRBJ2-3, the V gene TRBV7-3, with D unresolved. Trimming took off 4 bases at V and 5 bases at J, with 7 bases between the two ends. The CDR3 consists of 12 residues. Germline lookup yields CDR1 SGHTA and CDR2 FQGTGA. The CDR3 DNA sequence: TGTGCCAGCAGCTCGGTTGGAGATACGCAGTATTTT. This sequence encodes CASSSVGDTQYF.